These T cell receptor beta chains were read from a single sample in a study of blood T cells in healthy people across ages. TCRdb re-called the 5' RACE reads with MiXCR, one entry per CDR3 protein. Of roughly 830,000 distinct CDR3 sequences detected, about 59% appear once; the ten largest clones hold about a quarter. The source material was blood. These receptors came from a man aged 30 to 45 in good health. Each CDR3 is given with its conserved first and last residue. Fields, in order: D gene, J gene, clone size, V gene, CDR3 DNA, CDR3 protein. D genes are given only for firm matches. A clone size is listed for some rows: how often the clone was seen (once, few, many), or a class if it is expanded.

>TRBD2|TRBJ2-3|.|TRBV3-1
TGTGCCAGCAGCCAAGGAGATCTAGCGGGGTTCACAGATACGCAGTATTTT
CASSQGDLAGFTDTQYF
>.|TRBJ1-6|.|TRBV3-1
TGTGCCAGCAGCCAAGATGGTGGGATGGTTTACTCACCCCTCCACTTT
CASSQDGGMVYSPLHF
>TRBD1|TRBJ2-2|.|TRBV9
TGTGCCAGCACAGTCGGGGGACAGGGGGTCACCGGGGAGCTGTTTTTT
CASTVGGQGVTGELFF
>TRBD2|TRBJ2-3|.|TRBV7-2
TGTGCCAGCAGCTCCGCCCCCCTCCTAGCGGGGGGGGTCACAGATACGCAGTATTTT
CASSSAPLLAGGVTDTQYF
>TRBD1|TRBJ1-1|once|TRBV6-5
TGTGCCAGCAGTTCGGACAGGGGGGGTGAAGCTTTCTTT
CASSSDRGGEAFF
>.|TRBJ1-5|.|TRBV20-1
TGCAGTGCTAATCTAGGGTCTCCGGTTCAGCCCCAGCATTTT
CSANLGSPVQPQHF
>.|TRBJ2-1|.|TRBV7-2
TGTGCCGCCTACTGGAGTAGGGGAGATGAGCAGTTCTTC
CAAYWSRGDEQFF
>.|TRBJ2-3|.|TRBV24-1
TGTGCCACCAGTGATCAAGGATACCCCACAGATACGCAGTATTTT
CATSDQGYPTDTQYF
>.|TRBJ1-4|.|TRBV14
TGTGCCAGCAGCCAAAGACAGGAGACTAATGAAAAACTGTTTTTT
CASSQRQETNEKLFF
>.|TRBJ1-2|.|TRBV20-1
TGCAGTGCTAGAGATTTAGCCAGATATTATGGCTACACCTTC
CSARDLARYYGYTF
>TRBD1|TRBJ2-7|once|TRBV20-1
TGCAGTGCTAGAGGAGGGACAGGCCACGAAATCTTCGTCTACGAGCAGTACTTC
CSARGGTGHEIFVYEQYF
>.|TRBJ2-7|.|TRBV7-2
TGTGCCAGCAGCCCGAGGGTTGACGAGCAGTACTTC
CASSPRVDEQYF
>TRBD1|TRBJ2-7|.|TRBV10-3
TGTGCCTCAGGGGACAGCCAAGGGGGCGAGCAGTACTTC
CASGDSQGGEQYF
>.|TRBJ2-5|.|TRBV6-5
TGTGCCAGCAGCGAACAACGGGTGTCACAAGAGACCCAGTACTTC
CASSEQRVSQETQYF
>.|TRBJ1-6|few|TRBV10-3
TGTGCCATCAGGTTCAGTAATAATTCACCCCTCCACTTT
CAIRFSNNSPLHF
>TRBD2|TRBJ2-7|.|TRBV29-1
TGCAGCGCGCCGGGACTAGCGGGGGCAAACAATGAGCAGTACTTC
CSAPGLAGANNEQYF
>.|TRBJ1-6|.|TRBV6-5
TGTGCCAGCAGTTACAGCTGGGATAATTCACCCCTCCACTTT
CASSYSWDNSPLHF
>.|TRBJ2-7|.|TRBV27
TGTGCCAGCAGCGGGACGCCCTACGAGCAGTACTTC
CASSGTPYEQYF
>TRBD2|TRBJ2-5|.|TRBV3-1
TGTGCCAGCAGCCAAGATGCTAGCCGCGGGAGAGAGACCCAGTACTTC
CASSQDASRGRETQYF
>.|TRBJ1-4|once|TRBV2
TGTGCCAGCCGGACTAAGGGAGGCAATGAAAAACTGTTTTTT
CASRTKGGNEKLFF
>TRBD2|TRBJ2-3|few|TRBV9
TGTGCCAGCAGCGTAGCGGTAGCGGGGGAAGTTACAGATACGCAGTATTTT
CASSVAVAGEVTDTQYF
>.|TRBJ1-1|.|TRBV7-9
TGTGCCAGCAGCCTCCTCGCGAACACTGAAGCTTTCTTT
CASSLLANTEAFF
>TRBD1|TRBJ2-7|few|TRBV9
TGTGCCAGCAGCCCGTCGACAGGGCGGGACGAGCAGTACTTC
CASSPSTGRDEQYF
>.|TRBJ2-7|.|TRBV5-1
TGCGCCAGCAGCATAGACAGGCGCTCCTACGAGCAGTACTTC
CASSIDRRSYEQYF
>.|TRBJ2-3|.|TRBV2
TGTGCCAGCAATGTTAGAGGAGCAGATACGCAGTATTTT
CASNVRGADTQYF
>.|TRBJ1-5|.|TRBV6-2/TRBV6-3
TGTGCCAGCTCGGCAGGGTGGAAACAGCCCCAGCATTTT
CASSAGWKQPQHF
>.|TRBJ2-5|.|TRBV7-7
TGTGCTAGCAGCTTAGGGACGCCAGGAGAGACCCAGTACTTC
CASSLGTPGETQYF
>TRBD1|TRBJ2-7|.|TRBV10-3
TGTGCCATCGCGGTCACAACGGGACAGACTATCTCCTACGAGCAGTACTTC
CAIAVTTGQTISYEQYF
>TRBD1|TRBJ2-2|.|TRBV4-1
TGCGCCAGCAGCCAAGTTGTCAGGGGGCGCAACGGGGAGCTGTTTTTT
CASSQVVRGRNGELFF